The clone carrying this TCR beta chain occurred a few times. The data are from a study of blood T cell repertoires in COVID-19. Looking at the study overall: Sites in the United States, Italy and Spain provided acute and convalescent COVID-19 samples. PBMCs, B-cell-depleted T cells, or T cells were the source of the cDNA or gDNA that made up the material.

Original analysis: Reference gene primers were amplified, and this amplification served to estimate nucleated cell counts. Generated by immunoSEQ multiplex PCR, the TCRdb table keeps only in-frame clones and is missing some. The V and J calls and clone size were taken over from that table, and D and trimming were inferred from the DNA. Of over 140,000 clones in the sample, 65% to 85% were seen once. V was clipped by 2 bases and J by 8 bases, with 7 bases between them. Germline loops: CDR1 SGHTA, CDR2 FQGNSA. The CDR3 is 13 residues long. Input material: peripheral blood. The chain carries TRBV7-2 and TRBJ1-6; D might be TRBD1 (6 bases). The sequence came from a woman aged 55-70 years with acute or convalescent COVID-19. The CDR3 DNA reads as TGTGCCAGCAGCTTAACAGGGTATTCACCCCTCCACTTT. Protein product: CASSLTGYSPLHF. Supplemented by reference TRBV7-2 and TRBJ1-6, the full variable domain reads GAGVSQSPSNKVTEKGKDVELRCDPISGHTALYWYRQSLGQGLEFLIYFQGNSAPDKSGLPSDRFSAERTGGSVSTLTIQRTQQEDSAVYLCASSLTGYSPLHFGNGTRLTVT.